This T cell receptor (beta chain) was recorded in a study of blood T cell repertoires in COVID-19. Study-level background: COVID-19 samples from acute and convalescent phases originated in the United States, Italy and Spain. From T cells, B-cell-depleted T cells, or PBMCs came the material, which was cDNA or gDNA.

In the original processing: Counts of nucleated cells, estimated from reference gene primer amplification, were obtained. Profiled with immunoSEQ multiplex PCR; TCRdb holds only in-frame clones, not every one. Clonal size and the V and J genes are those of that table, whereas D and trimming came from the DNA. The table shows some 200,000 clones, with more than 65% occurring only once. J lost 7 bases, V lost 5 bases, and 3 bases had no gene match. Germline CDR1 reads SGDLS; CDR2 reads YYNGEE. The CDR3 loop spans 12 amino acids. This TCR came from a human donor with acute or convalescent COVID-19. The donor label of this sample is uncertain. Material for sequencing was peripheral blood. The J gene is TRBJ1-2, the V gene TRBV9, with 9 bases matching TRBD1. The CDR3 sequence: CASRGQGPGYTF. The CDR3 DNA reads as TGTGCCAGCAGGGGACAGGGTCCTGGCTACACCTTC.